These T cell receptor beta chains were read from a single sample in a study of cytomegalovirus exposure and HLA in healthy donors. Libraries were prepared by immunoSEQ multiplex PCR; TCRdb keeps only in-frame clonotypes and omits some of them. The sample lists over 60,000 clones, more than 60% seen once, with less than 15% in the top ten. The specimen was PBMCs. The receptor source for this set is a male donor in good health and CMV-seropositive. The CDR3 runs from the conserved cysteine through the conserved F or W. A D gene is named only where the DNA matches it firmly. Not all rows give a size; the values are once, few, many and, for expanded clones, a class.

clone_size: once
v_call: TRBV4-1
j_call: TRBJ2-5
d_call: -
cdr3_aa: CASETPRTTQETQYF
cdr3_nt: TGCGCCAGCGAGACTCCACGCACAACACAAGAGACCCAGTACTTC

clone_size: -
v_call: TRBV28
j_call: TRBJ1-3
d_call: -
cdr3_aa: CASSPISVAGNTIYF
cdr3_nt: TGTGCCAGCAGCCCCATTTCAGTTGCTGGAAACACCATATATTTT

clone_size: -
v_call: TRBV20-1
j_call: TRBJ2-7
d_call: -
cdr3_aa: CRLVGQYF
cdr3_nt: TGCAGACTAGTCGGGCAGTACTTC

clone_size: once
v_call: TRBV5-1
j_call: TRBJ2-2
d_call: -
cdr3_aa: CASSPDRSNTGELFF
cdr3_nt: TGCGCCAGCAGCCCGGACAGAAGTAACACCGGGGAGCTGTTTTTT

clone_size: -
v_call: TRBV6-5
j_call: TRBJ1-1
d_call: -
cdr3_aa: CASRPGISEAFF
cdr3_nt: TGTGCCAGCAGACCCGGGATAAGTGAAGCTTTCTTT

clone_size: -
v_call: TRBV18
j_call: TRBJ2-3
d_call: -
cdr3_aa: CASSPGQLGPDTQYF
cdr3_nt: TGTGCCAGCTCACCAGGGCAGCTGGGGCCAGATACGCAGTATTTT

clone_size: -
v_call: TRBV11-1
j_call: TRBJ2-3
d_call: -
cdr3_aa: CASSLRADTQYF
cdr3_nt: TGTGCCAGCAGCTTACGGGCAGATACGCAGTATTTT

clone_size: -
v_call: TRBV19
j_call: TRBJ1-1
d_call: -
cdr3_aa: CASKDDTNTEAFF
cdr3_nt: TGTGCCAGTAAGGATGACACGAACACTGAAGCTTTCTTT

clone_size: -
v_call: TRBV21-1
j_call: TRBJ2-1
d_call: -
cdr3_aa: CASSFQWGVNEQFF
cdr3_nt: TGTGCCAGCAGCTTCCAGTGGGGGGTCAATGAGCAGTTCTTC

clone_size: -
v_call: TRBV6-5
j_call: TRBJ1-1
d_call: -
cdr3_aa: CASRPLTVGTEAFF
cdr3_nt: TGTGCCAGCAGACCCCTGACAGTTGGGACTGAAGCTTTCTTT

clone_size: -
v_call: TRBV5-1
j_call: TRBJ1-2
d_call: TRBD1
cdr3_aa: CASSTGQGHYGYTF
cdr3_nt: TGCGCCAGCAGCACCGGACAGGGGCACTATGGCTACACCTTC

clone_size: -
v_call: TRBV10-1
j_call: TRBJ1-5
d_call: -
cdr3_aa: CASSHSDRSNQPQHF
cdr3_nt: TGCGCCAGCAGTCACTCAGACAGGAGTAATCAGCCCCAGCATTTT

clone_size: -
v_call: TRBV7-9
j_call: TRBJ2-5
d_call: TRBD2
cdr3_aa: CASSLRGGSETQYF
cdr3_nt: TGTGCCAGCAGCTTACGGGGGGGCTCAGAGACCCAGTACTTC

clone_size: -
v_call: TRBV5-1
j_call: TRBJ2-5
d_call: TRBD2
cdr3_aa: CASTSGGAGETQYF
cdr3_nt: TGCGCCAGCACTAGCGGGGGGGCCGGGGAGACCCAGTACTTC

clone_size: -
v_call: TRBV2
j_call: TRBJ1-4
d_call: TRBD1
cdr3_aa: CASRALDRGRRVKLFF
cdr3_nt: TGTGCCAGCAGAGCGCTGGACAGGGGACGAAGGGTAAAACTGTTTTTT

clone_size: once
v_call: TRBV9
j_call: TRBJ2-1
d_call: TRBD2
cdr3_aa: CASSGGLAGLALEQFF
cdr3_nt: TGTGCCAGCAGCGGGGGACTAGCGGGGCTAGCTCTTGAGCAGTTCTTC

clone_size: -
v_call: TRBV6-5
j_call: TRBJ1-1
d_call: -
cdr3_aa: CASDQGGGTEAFF
cdr3_nt: TGTGCCAGCGACCAGGGCGGGGGAACTGAAGCTTTCTTT

clone_size: -
v_call: TRBV11-2
j_call: TRBJ2-7
d_call: TRBD2
cdr3_aa: CASSRITGGGKRQYF
cdr3_nt: TGTGCCAGCAGCCGTATAACGGGAGGCGGAAAGAGGCAGTACTTC

clone_size: once
v_call: TRBV5-1
j_call: TRBJ2-1
d_call: TRBD2
cdr3_aa: CASSLGTSGLYNEQFF
cdr3_nt: TGCGCCAGCAGCTTGGGGACTAGTGGGCTGTACAATGAGCAGTTCTTC

clone_size: once
v_call: TRBV14
j_call: TRBJ2-2
d_call: -
cdr3_aa: CASSRNWGDTGELFF
cdr3_nt: TGTGCCAGCAGCCGCAATTGGGGGGACACCGGGGAGCTGTTTTTT

clone_size: -
v_call: TRBV9
j_call: TRBJ2-6
d_call: -
cdr3_aa: CASSVVRGRANVLTF
cdr3_nt: TGTGCCAGCAGCGTAGTAAGGGGGAGGGCCAACGTCCTGACTTTC

clone_size: -
v_call: TRBV10-2
j_call: TRBJ2-3
d_call: TRBD1
cdr3_aa: CASGRDRSTDTQYF
cdr3_nt: TGCGCCAGCGGCCGGGACAGGTCCACAGATACGCAGTATTTT

clone_size: -
v_call: TRBV10-2
j_call: TRBJ2-1
d_call: TRBD1
cdr3_aa: CASSIRDRVNEQFF
cdr3_nt: TGCGCCAGCAGCATCCGGGACAGGGTTAATGAGCAGTTCTTC

clone_size: once
v_call: TRBV25-1
j_call: TRBJ2-7
d_call: -
cdr3_aa: CASSEVGGGPHYEQYF
cdr3_nt: TGTGCCAGCAGTGAAGTGGGCGGGGGCCCGCATTACGAGCAGTACTTC

clone_size: -
v_call: TRBV6-5
j_call: TRBJ2-7
d_call: TRBD1
cdr3_aa: CASRWTGENEQYF
cdr3_nt: TGTGCCAGCAGGTGGACAGGGGAAAACGAGCAGTACTTC

clone_size: -
v_call: TRBV7-9
j_call: TRBJ1-6
d_call: TRBD1
cdr3_aa: CASSLRQGNSPLHF
cdr3_nt: TGTGCCAGCAGCTTAAGACAGGGGAATTCACCCCTCCACTTT

clone_size: once
v_call: TRBV19
j_call: TRBJ1-5
d_call: -
cdr3_aa: CASSSDGSYYSNQPQHF
cdr3_nt: TGTGCCAGTAGTTCCGACGGCAGCTACTATAGCAATCAGCCCCAGCATTTT

clone_size: -
v_call: TRBV9
j_call: TRBJ2-1
d_call: TRBD2
cdr3_aa: CASSVSGTTYNEQFF
cdr3_nt: TGTGCCAGCAGCGTAAGCGGGACCACCTACAATGAGCAGTTCTTC

clone_size: -
v_call: TRBV5-4
j_call: TRBJ2-3
d_call: -
cdr3_aa: CASSLDFGSDTQYF
cdr3_nt: TGTGCCAGCAGCTTGGATTTCGGTTCGGATACGCAGTATTTT

clone_size: -
v_call: TRBV9
j_call: TRBJ2-3
d_call: -
cdr3_aa: CASSVVNTQYF
cdr3_nt: TGTGCCAGCAGCGTAGTAAATACGCAGTATTTT

clone_size: -
v_call: TRBV19
j_call: TRBJ1-6
d_call: -
cdr3_aa: CASTRGGSRNSPLHF
cdr3_nt: TGTGCCAGTACTCGGGGGGGGAGTCGTAATTCACCCCTCCACTTT

clone_size: -
v_call: TRBV7-9
j_call: TRBJ2-1
d_call: TRBD1
cdr3_aa: CASSLGQRRQGAKDEQFF
cdr3_nt: TGTGCCAGCAGCTTAGGTCAGAGACGACAGGGGGCAAAGGATGAGCAGTTCTTC

clone_size: -
v_call: TRBV18
j_call: TRBJ2-5
d_call: TRBD1
cdr3_aa: CASSPQGQAARETQYF
cdr3_nt: TGTGCCAGCTCCCCGCAGGGACAGGCGGCCCGAGAGACCCAGTACTTC

clone_size: -
v_call: TRBV10-1
j_call: TRBJ2-3
d_call: -
cdr3_aa: CASRAGTLTDTQYF
cdr3_nt: TGCGCCAGCAGGGCCGGGACTCTGACAGATACGCAGTATTTT

clone_size: few
v_call: TRBV30
j_call: TRBJ2-3
d_call: TRBD2
cdr3_aa: CAWTSGNTDTQYF
cdr3_nt: TGTGCCTGGACTAGCGGGAACACAGATACGCAGTATTTT

clone_size: -
v_call: TRBV6-6
j_call: TRBJ2-7
d_call: TRBD1
cdr3_aa: CASSYRQGASTYEQYF
cdr3_nt: TGTGCCAGCAGTTACCGCCAGGGGGCTTCCACCTACGAGCAGTACTTC

clone_size: -
v_call: TRBV6-5
j_call: TRBJ1-4
d_call: -
cdr3_aa: CASMREHTNEKLFF
cdr3_nt: TGTGCCAGCATGCGTGAGCACACTAATGAAAAACTGTTTTTT

clone_size: -
v_call: TRBV4-2
j_call: TRBJ2-5
d_call: TRBD2
cdr3_aa: CASSPQLASRNVGEYF
cdr3_nt: TGTGCCAGCAGCCCACAACTAGCGAGCCGGAATGTGGGGGAGTACTTC

clone_size: -
v_call: TRBV5-4
j_call: TRBJ2-2
d_call: TRBD1
cdr3_aa: CAGGDRDTGELFF
cdr3_nt: TGTGCCGGGGGGGACAGGGACACCGGGGAGCTGTTTTTT

clone_size: few
v_call: TRBV11-2
j_call: TRBJ1-2
d_call: -
cdr3_aa: CASSLALLSAGSRHSGYTF
cdr3_nt: TGTGCCAGCAGCTTAGCTCTTTTATCTGCGGGTTCGCGTCATAGTGGCTACACCTTC

clone_size: -
v_call: TRBV7-2
j_call: TRBJ1-3
d_call: -
cdr3_aa: CASSRTVSGNTIYF
cdr3_nt: TGTGCCAGCAGCCGGACAGTCTCTGGAAACACCATATATTTT

clone_size: -
v_call: TRBV7-9
j_call: TRBJ2-2
d_call: TRBD2
cdr3_aa: CASSWTSGTIRTGELFF
cdr3_nt: TGTGCCAGCAGCTGGACTAGCGGGACGATAAGAACCGGGGAGCTGTTTTTT

clone_size: -
v_call: TRBV27
j_call: TRBJ1-5
d_call: -
cdr3_aa: CASTNGDGNQPQHF
cdr3_nt: TGTGCCAGCACCAACGGAGATGGCAATCAGCCCCAGCATTTT

clone_size: -
v_call: TRBV7-2
j_call: TRBJ2-7
d_call: -
cdr3_aa: CASSLKRAAGTPISYEQYF
cdr3_nt: TGTGCCAGCAGCTTAAAGAGGGCCGCCGGGACTCCCATCTCCTACGAGCAGTACTTC

clone_size: -
v_call: TRBV19
j_call: TRBJ1-5
d_call: -
cdr3_aa: CASNRQPQHF
cdr3_nt: TGTGCCAGTAACAGGCAGCCCCAGCATTTT

clone_size: -
v_call: TRBV6-5
j_call: TRBJ1-4
d_call: -
cdr3_aa: CASSYGGYEKLFF
cdr3_nt: TGTGCCAGCAGTTACGGGGGGTACGAAAAACTGTTTTTT

clone_size: once
v_call: TRBV5-1
j_call: TRBJ2-5
d_call: TRBD1
cdr3_aa: CASSLAGTGEETQYF
cdr3_nt: TGCGCCAGCAGCTTGGCCGGGACAGGGGAAGAGACCCAGTACTTC